Here is one TCR beta chain with its context. This clonotype turned up a few times. Its antigen remains undetermined. No clone much larger than this one lies a single base away; base qualities are absent. Library preparation used multiplex PCR. The sequencer listed for this sample is Illumina HiSeq 4000. CDR3 regions were amplified by Arm-PCR with iRepertoire HTBI primers to construct TCR beta libraries. PCR products were gel purified before sequencing. Regarding the original processing steps: A total of 60 to 80 TRBV and about 13 TRBJ segments were identified across samples and were used for gene usage analysis of CDR3 amino acid clonotypes. Filtered high-quality paired reads were merged into contigs using COPE and FqMerger. BLAST was used to align contigs to IMGT TRBV, TRBD and TRBJ reference genes, and CDR3 was defined according to IMGT. Highly expanded clones were defined as clonotypes with a frequency above 0.1%. Repertoire diversity was measured by Shannon entropy, and V-J evenness by the Gini coefficient. Clonotypes shared by more than one individual were considered public. Through fastp at Q25 and MiXCR, TCRdb rebuilt clones from the public reads, retaining in-frame beta chains. Every CDR3 protein is listed once, alongside the most common genes and DNA of its rows. TCRdb, rather than the study authors, made the V and J calls. This sample comprises 650,000 to 850,000 distinct CDR3 sequences, about 30% of them detected only once. The ten biggest clones cover about 40% of the sample.

The germline V gene (reference sequence) provides CDR1 MNHEY and CDR2 SMNVEV. Ends trimmed: V by 5 bases, J by 3 bases; bases unmatched to a gene: 5. The CDR3, cysteine through phenylalanine, is 16 amino acids long. Only CDR3 DNA remains: 48 bases, in frame from the first base. The data were taken from a study of regulatory T cells in long-lasting Graves disease (dated by TCRdb to the early 2020s). For context, the study as a whole: Persistent Graves' disease was defined as persistently positive TSH receptor autoantibodies together with antithyroid drug treatment for over 5 years. This study used TCR sequencing and RNA sequencing of peripheral blood to compare persistent Graves' disease patients against newly diagnosed Graves' disease patients. The study was conducted in China and was registered as a clinical trial. A total of around 35 samples were covered by TCR sequencing, comprising around 13 persistent and about 20 newly diagnosed Graves' disease patients. In the clinical cohort, patients with persistent Graves' disease had used antithyroid drugs for an average of about 9.3 years. Here is what the overall study found, with its caveats: A larger number of public clonotypes was shared among persistent patients (over 2,500) than among newly diagnosed patients (roughly 1,000). TRBV28, TRBJ1-2 and TRBJ2-5 were preferentially used in persistent disease, while TRBV20-1 and TRBJ2-1 were favored in newly diagnosed disease. Peripheral blood alone was examined, since thyroid tissue, which constituted the primary lesion, could not be accessed. Sequencing and analysis were restricted to the TCR beta chain. The small sample size was acknowledged by the authors as a limitation that may reduce accuracy. Compared with newly diagnosed patients, persistent Graves' disease patients had lower TCR Shannon entropy and fewer highly expanded clones, which suggests clonal expansion.

The sample's time point label, in plain terms: persistent/refractory GD, antithyroid drugs over 5 years with positive TRAb. RNA was extracted from PBMCs in TRIzol for both TCR sequencing and RNA sequencing. The diagnosis of Graves' disease followed American Thyroid Association guidelines. Recruitment of patients was carried out at an endocrinology department in Xi'an, China. Each patient gave 8.5 to 9.5 milliliters of peripheral blood, collected in an EDTA anticoagulant tube. PBMCs were isolated by Ficoll Paque Plus density gradient separation without further T cell sorting. RNA quality was checked with an Agilent 2100 Bioanalyzer and agarose gel, and concentration with a NanoDrop 2000.

The input for sequencing was peripheral blood mononuclear cells (PBMCs), taken when the disease was refractory, from a patient treated with antithyroid drugs. The rearrangement combines TRBV27 with TRBJ2-2, and 11 bases in between align with TRBD2. The TCR was taken from a female donor with Graves disease. The CDR3 region has the sequence CASSQGTSGYTGELFF. The DNA sequence reads TGTGCCAGCAGTCAGGGGACTAGCGGATACACCGGGGAGCTGTTTTTT.